This T cell receptor beta chain derives from a study of spatial heterogeneity in lung cancer. Many counts were recorded for this clonotype. Its antigen is not known. Indicated time point: sample taken at primary tumor resection. In each case, whole RNA from tumor, nontumor lung or frozen PBMC was sequenced unsorted. TCRdb re-called the 5' RACE reads with MiXCR, one entry per CDR3 protein. The repertoire has roughly 15,000 distinct CDR3 sequences, over 6.5% of them found once; the top ten carry approximately 36%. Study findings and constraints: TCRs found ubiquitously expanded in tumor appeared in blood more at resection than at follow-up.

Germline V CDR1 and CDR2: SNHLY, FYNNEI. The CDR3 runs to 15 residues. Trimming stripped 8 bases from V and 2 bases from J, with 15 bases between. The clonotype comes from a female donor with early-stage non-small cell lung cancer. The input for sequencing was PBMCs, taken at surgery. The chain couples TRBV2 to TRBJ1-4, with a weak D call TRBD1 (6 bases). CDR3 sequence (DNA): TGTGCCAGCGGTGGCAGGGGTCAGACTAATGAAAAACTGTTTTTT. This sequence encodes CASGGRGQTNEKLFF. Combining the CDR3 with reference TRBV2 and TRBJ1-4 gives the whole variable domain EPEVTQTPSHQVTQMGQEVILRCVPISNHLYFYWYRQILGQKVEFLVSFYNNEISEKSEIFDDQFSVERPDGSNFTLKIRSTKLEDSAMYFCASGGRGQTNEKLFFGSGTQLSVL.